The 4 T cell receptor beta chains given below trace back to one sample, sequenced in a study of T cells in Graves' hyperthyroidism and ophthalmopathy (dated by TCRdb to about 2019). Libraries were made using multiplex PCR. This sample was sequenced with an Illumina HiSeq 2000. The TCR beta CDR3 regions were amplified from the RNA transcripts. The first round of RT-PCR for the TCR CDR3 was performed with the HTBI primer set and the Qiagen OneStep RT-PCR kit. The raw public reads went through TCRdb reprocessing: fastp at Q25, MiXCR clone calling, in-frame beta chains kept. Here each entry gathers all rows of one CDR3 protein and keeps the most common genes and DNA. This sample comprises roughly 600,000 distinct CDR3 sequences, roughly 15% of them detected only once. The ten largest make up approximately 13% of the sample. Sequenced input: blood. The receptors were sampled from a woman aged 45-59 years with Graves' ophthalmopathy.

Many counts were recorded for this clonotype. This chain uses TRBV20-1 with TRBJ2-1, with 7 bases aligning to TRBD2. Looked up from germline, CDR1 is DFQATT and CDR2 is SNEGSKA (reference sequence). This CDR3 spans 15 amino acids. J was trimmed by 1 base and V by 5 bases; bases with no gene match: 8. As DNA, the CDR3 is TGCAGTGCTGAAAGCGGGGATGTATCCTACAATGAGCAGTTCTTC. Its translation: CSAESGDVSYNEQFF.

This clonotype has more than one count but fewer than ten. This sequence joins TRBV29-1 and TRBJ2-2; D unclear. The V end was cut by 4 bases, the J end by 1 base, with 10 bases between. The CDR3 covers 14 residues. CDR1 is SQVTM, CDR2 ANQGSEA, per germline. The CDR3 reads CSVGKGRNTGELFF. Here the CDR3 DNA reads TGCAGCGTTGGGAAGGGCAGGAACACCGGGGAGCTGTTTTTT.

This clonotype was seen more than once but under ten times. The rearrangement uses TRBV10-3 and TRBJ1-1, with D tentatively TRBD1 (6 bases). The CDR3 is made up of 15 amino acids. Trimming took 6 bases from V and 3 from J, leaving 17 bases between them. Germline V gives CDR1 ENHRY, CDR2 SYGVKD. The CDR3 sequence is CAIRTGQGLDTEAFF. The DNA for the CDR3 is TGTGCCATCAGGACGGGGCAGGGGTTGGACACTGAAGCTTTCTTT.

With regard to this clonotype: With a much larger clone just one base away, this may be a read error. The CDR3 coding sequence is TGTGCCAGCAGGTACAGGATAGGGGATAATTCACCCCTCCACTTT. Residues: CASRYRIGDNSPLHF. V is TRBV12-3 or TRBV12-4 and J is TRBJ1-6, with D possibly TRBD1 on 5 matching bases. V was cut by 6 bases and J by 5 bases, with 14 bases left in between. The CDR3 has 15 amino acids.